This T cell receptor (beta chain) was retrieved from a study of T-cell memory formation after mild COVID-19 (dated by TCRdb to the early 2020s). For context, the study as a whole: TCR sequence clusters from the two donors were found to be largely donor specific. T-cell clones expanding and contracting after mild COVID-19 in two donors were tracked by longitudinal TCRalpha and TCRbeta repertoire sequencing. The cohort was made up of two young adult volunteers, one female and one male, who were previously healthy. The study at large found these results: Contracting CD4+ clones appeared mostly in the CM and EM memory subsets, whereas CD8+ clones were enriched in EMRA. SARS-CoV-2 specificity was not confirmed for the second-wave clones peaking on day 37. Balanced CD4/CD8 phenotypes were observed for clones contracting from day 15 to 85, whereas a bias towards CD4+ was observed for a second wave of clones expanding from day 15 to 37. The detection of some responding clones in pre-infection memory suggests that pre-existing cross-reactive memory T cells joined the SARS-CoV-2 response. The study included only a couple of mild cases, and larger cohorts that include severe cases with pre-infection samples were judged to be necessary.

This clonotype came up a few times. Its antigen is still unknown. Per-base qualities were not stored, and no clone one base away is much larger. PBMCs were isolated by Ficoll-Paque density gradient centrifugation. Deletion took 0 bases off V and 0 bases off J, with a span of 10 bases between the germline ends. CDR1 SQVTM and CDR2 ANQGSEA are derived from the germline V gene. The CDR3, from cysteine to phenylalanine, totals 15 residues. The DNA shown is the 45-base CDR3, in frame from base 1. TCRdb shows the sequencer as Illumina NovaSeq 6000. TCRalpha and TCRbeta cDNA libraries were built by 5'RACE with constant-segment primers, adding sample barcodes and unique molecular identifiers. Trizol reagent was used to extract RNA from every sample. Libraries were amplified in two PCR steps, with a second sample barcode and Illumina TruSeq adapters added in the second step. Sequencing of libraries was performed on an Illumina NovaSeq with 2 x 150 bp paired-end reads. The source study handled its data this way. Reads were demultiplexed and collapsed into UMI-guided consensus sequences with migec v1.2.7. Using mixcr v2.1.11, the UMI consensuses were aligned to TRA and TRB V and J templates and assembled into clonotypes. A clonotype was counted as expanded or contracted only when both edgeR and NoisET called the clonotype significant, with the noise models trained on biological replicates. For edgeR calls, the cutoffs were a false discovery rate-adjusted p below 0.01 and a log2 fold-change threshold of 1. As an exploratory analysis of dynamics, max-normalized trajectories of the 1000 most abundant clonotypes were examined with PCA combined with hierarchical clustering. Separately sequenced CD4+ and CD8+ repertoires were used to assign a CD4 or CD8 phenotype to each responding clone. TCRdb reprocessed the public reads (quality trimming at Q25 with fastp, clone calling with MiXCR) and kept in-frame beta chains. Rows with one shared CDR3 protein collapse into an entry with the most common genes and DNA. The authors' filters were not applied to this entry. This sample has about 210,000 distinct CDR3 sequences in its table, and more than 9% of those were observed once. The top ten constitute around 3.3% of the sample.

The sample consisted of PBMCs or a T cell subset sorted from them (not recorded which). The clonotype originates from a man between 18 and 35 years old who had mild COVID-19 (a few samples of this study predate the infection). The sample titles of this study are shuffled in the database, so cell type and time point are left out; the donor was told from shared clones. Here the chain combines TRBV29-1 and TRBJ2-3; the D gene lacks a confident call. The CDR3: CSVEDRHSSTDTQYF. The DNA is as follows: TGCAGCGTTGAAGATCGGCACAGTAGCACAGATACGCAGTATTTT.